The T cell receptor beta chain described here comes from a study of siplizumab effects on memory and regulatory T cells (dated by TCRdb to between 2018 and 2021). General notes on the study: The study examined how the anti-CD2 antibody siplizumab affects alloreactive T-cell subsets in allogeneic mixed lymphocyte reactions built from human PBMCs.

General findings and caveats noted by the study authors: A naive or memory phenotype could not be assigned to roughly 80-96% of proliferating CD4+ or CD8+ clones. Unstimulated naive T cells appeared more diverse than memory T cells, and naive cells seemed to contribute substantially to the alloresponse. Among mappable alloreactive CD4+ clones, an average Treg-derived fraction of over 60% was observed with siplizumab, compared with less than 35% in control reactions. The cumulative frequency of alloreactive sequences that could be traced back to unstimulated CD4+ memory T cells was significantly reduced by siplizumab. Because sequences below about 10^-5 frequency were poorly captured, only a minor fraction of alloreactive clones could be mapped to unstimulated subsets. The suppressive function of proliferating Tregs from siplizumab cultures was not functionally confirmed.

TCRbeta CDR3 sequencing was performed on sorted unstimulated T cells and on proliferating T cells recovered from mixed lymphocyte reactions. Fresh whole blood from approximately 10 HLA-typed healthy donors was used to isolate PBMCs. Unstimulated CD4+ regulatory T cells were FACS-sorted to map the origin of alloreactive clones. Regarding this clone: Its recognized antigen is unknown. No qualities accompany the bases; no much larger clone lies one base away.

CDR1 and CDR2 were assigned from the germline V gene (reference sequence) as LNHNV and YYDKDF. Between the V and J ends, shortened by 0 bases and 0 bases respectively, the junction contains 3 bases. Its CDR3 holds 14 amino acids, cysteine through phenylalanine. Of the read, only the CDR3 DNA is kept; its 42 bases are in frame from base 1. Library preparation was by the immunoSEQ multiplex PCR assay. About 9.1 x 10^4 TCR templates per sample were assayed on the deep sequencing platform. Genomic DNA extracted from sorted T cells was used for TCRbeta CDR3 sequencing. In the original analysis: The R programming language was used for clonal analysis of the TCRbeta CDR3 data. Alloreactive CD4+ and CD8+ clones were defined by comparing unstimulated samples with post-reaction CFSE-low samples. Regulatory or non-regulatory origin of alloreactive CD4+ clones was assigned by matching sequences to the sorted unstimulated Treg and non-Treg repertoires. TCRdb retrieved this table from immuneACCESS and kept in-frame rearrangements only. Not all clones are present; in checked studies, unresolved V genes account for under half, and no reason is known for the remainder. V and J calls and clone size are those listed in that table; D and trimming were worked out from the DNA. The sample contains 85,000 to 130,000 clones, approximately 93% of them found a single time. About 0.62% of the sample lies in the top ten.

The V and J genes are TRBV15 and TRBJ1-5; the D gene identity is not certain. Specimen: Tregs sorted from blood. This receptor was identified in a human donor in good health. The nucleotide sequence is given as TGTGCCACCAGCAGAGATTATAGCAATCAGCCCCAGCATTTT. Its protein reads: CATSRDYSNQPQHF.